This entry lists 18 T cell receptor beta chains sequenced from one sample in a study of regulatory T cells in long-lasting Graves disease. Time point noted: newly diagnosed GD, antithyroid drugs for less than 3 months. RNA isolated from PBMCs was used to make the TCR library. Building the TCR beta libraries relied on iRepertoire HTBI primers, and CDR3 regions underwent Arm-PCR. TCRdb re-derived calls from the multiplex PCR reads in MiXCR, one entry per CDR3 protein. The table includes roughly 530,000 distinct CDR3 sequences, about 16% detected once. The same specimen was also included in a second study, on T cells in Graves' hyperthyroidism and ophthalmopathy.

This sample comprised peripheral blood mononuclear cells (PBMCs), obtained at new diagnosis, from a patient treated with antithyroid drugs. Receptors were obtained from a woman aged 35-65 years with Graves disease.

This sequence joins TRBV4-1 and TRBJ1-2; perhaps TRBD1 as D (5 bases). The CDR3 is made up of 19 amino acids. V lost 0 bases and J 3 bases, leaving 23 bases between the germline ends. The germline V gene encodes CDR1 MGHRA and CDR2 YSYEKL. This CDR3 is CASSQDGLRDPGWDYGYTF. The DNA of the CDR3 is TGCGCCAGCAGCCAAGATGGACTAAGGGACCCGGGGTGGGACTATGGCTACACCTTC.

The sample holds a few counts of this clonotype. V usage is TRBV7-9 and J usage is TRBJ2-5; 7 bases are shared with TRBD2. Germline assignment: CDR1 SEHNR and CDR2 FQNEAQ (reference sequence). This CDR3 spans 15 amino acids. The V and J ends lost 5 bases and 1 base, in that order; junction bases with no gene match: 7. The CDR3 spells CASSPSGTIQETQYF. The DNA for the CDR3 is TGTGCCAGCAGCCCGTCGGGGACTATCCAAGAGACCCAGTACTTC. The full variable domain, rest sourced from reference TRBV7-9 and TRBJ2-5, is DTGVSQNPRHKITKRGQNVTFRCDPISEHNRLYWYRQTLGQGPEFLTYFQNEAQLEKSRLLSDRFSAERPKGSFSTLEIQRTEQGDSAMYLCASSPSGTIQETQYFGPGTRLLVL.

With respect to this clonotype: A much larger clone sits a single nucleotide away, making a read error possible. This sequence joins TRBV11-2 and TRBJ2-7, with D possibly TRBD2 on 5 matching bases. Deletions cut 1 base from V and 7 bases from J, with 17 bases between. Germline V gene sequence: CDR1 SGHAT, CDR2 FQNNGV. The CDR3 runs to 15 residues. Here the CDR3 reads CASSLVGLASWEQYF. For the CDR3, the DNA is TGTGCCAGCAGCTTAGTAGGACTGGCTTCTTGGGAGCAGTACTTC.

This clonotype was counted a few times. V is TRBV4-1 and J is TRBJ2-2; TRBD2 might be the D (7 bases). The CDR3 runs to 17 residues. CDR1 and CDR2 from the germline V gene are MGHRA and YSYEKL. With 3 bases removed from V and 6 bases from J, the gap between germline ends came to 20 bases. CDR3 in DNA: TGCGCCAGCAGCCAGCTAAGGGGGGGGTTGGGAGCCGGGGAGCTGTTTTTT. This codes for CASSQLRGGLGAGELFF.

This clonotype showed up many times. The DNA of the CDR3 is TGTGCCAGCAGCCGAACCTGGGGGGAAGCCAATGAGCAGTTCTTC. Its protein is CASSRTWGEANEQFF. The chain links TRBV14 to TRBJ2-1; possibly TRBD2 for D (6 bases). The V end was cut by 4 bases, the J end by 6 bases, with 16 bases between. Germline CDR1 SGHDN, CDR2 FVKESK. The CDR3 is made up of 15 amino acids.

The chain employs TRBV9 and TRBJ1-2, with a weak D call TRBD1 (5 bases). CDR3 length: 18 amino acids. Germline lookup yields CDR1 SGDLS and CDR2 YYNGEE. Between the trimmed V and J ends, which lost 0 bases and 4 bases, there was a span of 22 bases. CDR3 region: CASSVAPEPTAGLYGYTF. The CDR3 DNA is TGTGCCAGCAGCGTAGCCCCCGAGCCGACAGCAGGGCTCTATGGCTACACCTTC.

The chain employs TRBV4-1 and TRBJ1-5, with D unresolved. V lost 6 bases, J lost 3 bases, and 9 bases lay in between. The CDR3 is 13 amino acids. Germline values: CDR1 MGHRA, CDR2 YSYEKL. The CDR3 loop reads CASRGSINQPQHF. DNA for the CDR3: TGCGCCAGCAGGGGTTCAATCAATCAGCCCCAGCATTTT.

V and J are TRBV4-1 and TRBJ1-1; 7 nucleotides align to TRBD1. J was trimmed by 3 bases and V by 9 bases; bases with no gene match: 7. Germline lookup yields CDR1 MGHRA and CDR2 YSYEKL. This CDR3 comprises 13 residues. In nucleotides, the CDR3 is TGCGCCAGAAAAAACAGGGGACACACTGAAGCTTTCTTT. Its protein is CARKNRGHTEAFF.

Only a few counts were recorded for this clonotype. The chain has TRBV4-1 and TRBJ2-2, with D possibly matching TRBD2 (6 bases). CDR1 MGHRA and CDR2 YSYEKL come from the germline V gene. Trimming left V 4 bases short and J 5 bases short, with 14 bases between. The CDR3 totals 15 residues. CDR3 sequence (DNA): TGCGCCAGCAGCCCATACGGGACTCGGACCGGGGAGCTGTTTTTT. Protein product: CASSPYGTRTGELFF.

This chain connects TRBV5-5 to TRBJ1-1; TRBD1 might be the D (6 bases). Deletions cut 7 bases from V and 1 base from J, with 8 bases between. The V gene's germline CDR1 is SGHKS and CDR2 YYEKEE (reference sequence). The CDR3 length is 12 residues. The CDR3 here is CASGGRNTEAFF. The CDR3 DNA sequence: TGTGCCAGCGGGGGCCGGAACACTGAAGCTTTCTTT.

This clonotype has more than one count but fewer than ten. This chain links TRBV25-1 with TRBJ2-7; the D gene is possibly TRBD1 (5 bases). The CDR3 consists of 13 residues. V gave up 7 bases and J gave up 7 bases, with 17 bases separating them. The V gene's germline CDR1 is MGHDK and CDR2 SYGVNS. The CDR3 reads CASNDQGVKEQYF. The CDR3, as DNA: TGTGCCAGCAACGACCAGGGCGTGAAAGAGCAGTACTTC.

The sample holds many counts of this clonotype. This chain uses TRBV20-1 with TRBJ1-5; 12 bases fit TRBD1. CDR1 and CDR2 from the germline V gene are DFQATT and SNEGSKA (reference sequence). Trimming removed 3 bases from V and 5 bases from J; junction bases left unmatched: 8. This CDR3 comprises 16 residues. CDR3 amino acids: CSARDPGQGAHQPQHF. The CDR3 bases are TGCAGTGCTAGGGATCCGGGACAGGGGGCACATCAGCCCCAGCATTTT.

This clonotype was seen repeatedly, ten times or more. V and J are TRBV12-3 or TRBV12-4 and TRBJ2-3, with 11 bases matching TRBD2. V shed 3 bases and J 0 bases; nucleotides not matched to a gene: 8. The CDR3 has 18 residues. The CDR3 DNA is TGTGCCAGCAGTTTCGGAGGACTAGCGGGCGCTAGCACAGATACGCAGTATTTT. Protein product: CASSFGGLAGASTDTQYF.

The table lists this clonotype with many counts. The rearrangement joins TRBV2 to TRBJ2-7; no firm D call. This CDR3 is built from 14 residues. V was shortened by 5 bases and J by 0 bases, with 11 bases between the two germline ends. The V gene's germline CDR1 is SNHLY and CDR2 FYNNEI. For the CDR3, the DNA is TGTGCCAGCAGTAAGACGGAGATCTCCTACGAGCAGTACTTC. It translates to CASSKTEISYEQYF.

This clonotype showed up just a few times. The chain is built from TRBV4-1 and TRBJ2-2, with 10 bases matching TRBD2. Unmatched junction bases numbered 4, after V lost 0 bases and J lost 0 bases. This CDR3 region has 18 residues. Looked up from germline, CDR1 is MGHRA and CDR2 is YSYEKL. The CDR3 sequence: CASSQETSGDSNTGELFF. As DNA, the CDR3 is TGCGCCAGCAGCCAAGAAACTAGCGGGGATTCGAACACCGGGGAGCTGTTTTTT.

This clonotype turned up a few times. The chain uses TRBV7-9 and TRBJ2-5; D possibly uses TRBD1 or TRBD2 (6 bases each). This CDR3 has 16 amino acids. With 5 bases removed from V and 2 bases from J, the gap between germline ends came to 18 bases. Germline V gene sequence: CDR1 SEHNR, CDR2 FQNEAQ (reference sequence). The chain's CDR3 is CASSPLWGAGQETQYF. The CDR3 DNA reads TGTGCCAGCAGCCCGCTTTGGGGGGCGGGGCAAGAGACCCAGTACTTC. Complete variable domain (other parts from reference TRBV7-9 and TRBJ2-5): DTGVSQNPRHKITKRGQNVTFRCDPISEHNRLYWYRQTLGQGPEFLTYFQNEAQLEKSRLLSDRFSAERPKGSFSTLEIQRTEQGDSAMYLCASSPLWGAGQETQYFGPGTRLLVL.

Comments on this clonotype: This may arise from a read error, as a much more abundant clone is one base away. CDR3 nucleotides: TGTGCCAGCATGAGGATAAATGAAAAACTGTTTTTT. The encoded protein is CASMRINEKLFF. This sequence joins TRBV2 and TRBJ1-4; D remains ambiguous. The CDR3 covers 12 residues. V was clipped by 7 bases and J by 5 bases, with 8 bases between them. CDR1 is SNHLY and CDR2 is FYNNEI in the germline V gene.

This clonotype was seen at least ten times. The chain combines TRBV2 with TRBJ1-2; the match to TRBD1 covers 9 bases. CDR1 is SNHLY, CDR2 FYNNEI, per germline. With V trimmed by 5 bases and J by 1 base, 17 bases remained unmatched. This CDR3 has 19 residues. CDR3 region: CASSPFGRQGEYYNYGYTF. Written as DNA, the CDR3 is TGTGCCAGCAGTCCCTTTGGTCGACAGGGGGAATATTATAACTATGGCTACACCTTC.